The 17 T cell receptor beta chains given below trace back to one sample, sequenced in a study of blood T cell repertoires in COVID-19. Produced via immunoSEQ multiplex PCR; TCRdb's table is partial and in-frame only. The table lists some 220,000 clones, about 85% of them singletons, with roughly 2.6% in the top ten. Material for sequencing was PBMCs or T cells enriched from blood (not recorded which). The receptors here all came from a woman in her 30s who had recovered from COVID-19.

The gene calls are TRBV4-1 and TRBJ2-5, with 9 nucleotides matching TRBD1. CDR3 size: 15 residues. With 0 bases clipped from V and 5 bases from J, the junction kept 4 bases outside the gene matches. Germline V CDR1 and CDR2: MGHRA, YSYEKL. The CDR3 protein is CASSQEQGARETQYF. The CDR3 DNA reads TGCGCCAGCAGCCAAGAACAGGGGGCAAGGGAGACCCAGTACTTC.

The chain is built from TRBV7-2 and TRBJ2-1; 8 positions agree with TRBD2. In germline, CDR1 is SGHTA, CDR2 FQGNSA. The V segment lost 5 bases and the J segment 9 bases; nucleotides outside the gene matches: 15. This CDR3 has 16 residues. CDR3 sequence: CASSHTRGGRFGEQFF. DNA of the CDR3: TGTGCCAGCAGCCATACTCGGGGGGGCCGATTTGGTGAGCAGTTCTTC.

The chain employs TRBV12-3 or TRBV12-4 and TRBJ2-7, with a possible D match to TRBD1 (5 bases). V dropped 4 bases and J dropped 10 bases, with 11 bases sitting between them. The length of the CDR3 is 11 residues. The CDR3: CASSYGAAQYF. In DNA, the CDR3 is TGTGCCAGCAGTTATGGGGCTGCTCAGTACTTC.

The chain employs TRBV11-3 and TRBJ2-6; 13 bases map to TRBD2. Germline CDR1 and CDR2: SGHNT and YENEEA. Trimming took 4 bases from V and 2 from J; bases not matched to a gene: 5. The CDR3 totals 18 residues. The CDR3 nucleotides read TGTGCCAGCAGCTCGGGACTAGCGGGGTTACCTGGGGCCAACGTCCTGACTTTC. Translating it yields CASSSGLAGLPGANVLTF.

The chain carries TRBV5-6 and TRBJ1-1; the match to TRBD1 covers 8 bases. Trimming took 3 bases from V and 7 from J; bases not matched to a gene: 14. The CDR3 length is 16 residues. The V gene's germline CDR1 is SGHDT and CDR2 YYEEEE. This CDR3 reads CASSSSGGDIIGEAFF. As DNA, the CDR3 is TGTGCCAGCAGCTCTTCAGGGGGCGATATCATCGGTGAAGCTTTCTTT.

CDR3 region: CASSSHRGSGTGELFF. CDR3 sequence (DNA): TGTGCCAGCAGCTCACACAGGGGATCAGGGACCGGGGAGCTGTTTTTT. The chain couples TRBV7-8 to TRBJ2-2; the match to TRBD1 covers 7 bases. The CDR3 length is 16 residues. After removal of 4 bases from V and 5 bases from J, the junction contained 10 bases not matched to a gene. CDR1 and CDR2 (germline): SGHVS, FQNEAQ. Based on the CDR3 plus reference TRBV7-8 and TRBJ2-2, the full variable domain is GAGVSQSPRYKVAKRGQDVALRCDPISGHVSLFWYQQALGQGPEFLTYFQNEAQLDKSGLPSDRFFAERPEGSVSTLKIQRTQQEDSAVYLCASSSHRGSGTGELFFGEGSRLTVL.

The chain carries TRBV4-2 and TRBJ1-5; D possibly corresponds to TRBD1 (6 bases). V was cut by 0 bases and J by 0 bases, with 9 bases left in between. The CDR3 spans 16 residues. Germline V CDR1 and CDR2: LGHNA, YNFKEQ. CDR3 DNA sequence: TGTGCCAGCAGCCAAGACGGACAGTATAGCAATCAGCCCCAGCATTTT. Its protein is CASSQDGQYSNQPQHF.

In nucleotides, the CDR3 is TGTGCCAGCAGTGACGACAGTCTAATTACGGTGACTGAAGCTTTCTTT. Residues: CASSDDSLITVTEAFF. This rearrangement joins TRBV6-2 or TRBV6-3 to TRBJ1-1; D may be TRBD1 (5 bases). The germline V and J ends were trimmed by 5 bases and 5 bases, with 21 bases remaining between them. CDR3 length: 16 residues. Germline loops: CDR1 MNHEY, CDR2 SVGEGT.

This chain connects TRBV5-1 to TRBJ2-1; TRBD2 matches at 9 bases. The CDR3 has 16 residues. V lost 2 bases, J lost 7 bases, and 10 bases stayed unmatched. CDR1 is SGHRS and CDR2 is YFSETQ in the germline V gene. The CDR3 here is CASSFSGGGAQNEQFF. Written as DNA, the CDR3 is TGCGCCAGCAGCTTTAGTGGCGGGGGGGCCCAGAATGAGCAGTTCTTC. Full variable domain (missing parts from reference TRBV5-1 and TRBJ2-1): KAGVTQTPRYLIKTRGQQVTLSCSPISGHRSVSWYQQTPGQGLQFLFEYFSETQRNKGNFPGRFSGRQFSNSRSEMNVSTLELGDSALYLCASSFSGGGAQNEQFFGPGTRLTVL.

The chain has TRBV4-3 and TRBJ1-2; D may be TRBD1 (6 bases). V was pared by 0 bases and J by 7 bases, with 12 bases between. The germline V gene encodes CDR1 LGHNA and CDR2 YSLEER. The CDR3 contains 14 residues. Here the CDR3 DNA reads TGCGCCAGCAGCCAAGATCAGGGGTGGAGTGGCTACACCTTC. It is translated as CASSQDQGWSGYTF.

The CDR3 DNA is TGTGCCAGCAGTAAGGAAAGCGGACAGCCCCAGCATTTT. Its protein is CASSKESGQPQHF. The chain couples TRBV6-4 to TRBJ1-5; D uncertain. Germline V gene data show CDR1 as MRHNA and CDR2 as SNTAGT. Trimming took off 5 bases at V and 7 bases at J, with 12 bases between the two ends. CDR3 size: 13 residues.

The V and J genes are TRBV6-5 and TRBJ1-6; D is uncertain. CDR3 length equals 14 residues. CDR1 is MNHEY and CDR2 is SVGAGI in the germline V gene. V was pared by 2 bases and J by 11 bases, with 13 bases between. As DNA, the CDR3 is TGTGCCAGCAGTTACCGCGGAGCCGAGGCACCCCTCCACTTT. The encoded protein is CASSYRGAEAPLHF.

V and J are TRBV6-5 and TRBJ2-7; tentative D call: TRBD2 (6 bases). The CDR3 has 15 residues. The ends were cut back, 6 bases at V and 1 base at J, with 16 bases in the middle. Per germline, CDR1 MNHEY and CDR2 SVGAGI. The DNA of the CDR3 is TGTGCCAGCAGACGGCGGGACTCAGGATCCTACGAGCAGTACTTC. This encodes CASRRRDSGSYEQYF.

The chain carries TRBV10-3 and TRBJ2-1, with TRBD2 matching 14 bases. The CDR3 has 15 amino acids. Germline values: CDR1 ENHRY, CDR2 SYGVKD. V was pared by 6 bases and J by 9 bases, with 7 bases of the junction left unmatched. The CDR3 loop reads CAIRETSGGAGEQFF. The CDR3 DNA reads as TGTGCCATCAGGGAGACTAGCGGGGGGGCCGGTGAGCAGTTCTTC.

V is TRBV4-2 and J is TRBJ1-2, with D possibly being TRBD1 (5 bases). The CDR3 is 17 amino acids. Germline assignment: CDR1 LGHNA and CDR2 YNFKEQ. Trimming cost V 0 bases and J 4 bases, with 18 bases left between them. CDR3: CASSQEVTGDGAYGYTF. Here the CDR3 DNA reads TGTGCCAGCAGCCAAGAAGTAACAGGCGACGGCGCCTATGGCTACACCTTC.

CDR3 coding DNA: TGTGCCAGCAGCCAAGACAGGCCCTATGGCTACACCTTC. Encoded protein: CASSQDRPYGYTF. The rearrangement links TRBV5-6 to TRBJ1-2; tentative D call: TRBD1 (6 bases). The CDR3 consists of 13 residues. CDR1 is SGHDT and CDR2 is YYEEEE in the germline V gene. V dropped 4 bases and J dropped 4 bases, with 11 bases sitting between them.

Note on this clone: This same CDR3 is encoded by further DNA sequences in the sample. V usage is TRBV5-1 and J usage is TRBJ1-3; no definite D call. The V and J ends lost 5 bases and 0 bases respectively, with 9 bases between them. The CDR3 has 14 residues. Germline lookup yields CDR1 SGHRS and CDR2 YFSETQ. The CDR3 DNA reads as TGCGCCAGCAGTCTAGGTGTCTCTGGAAACACCATATATTTT. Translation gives CASSLGVSGNTIYF. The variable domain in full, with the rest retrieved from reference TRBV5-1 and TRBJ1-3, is KAGVTQTPRYLIKTRGQQVTLSCSPISGHRSVSWYQQTPGQGLQFLFEYFSETQRNKGNFPGRFSGRQFSNSRSEMNVSTLELGDSALYLCASSLGVSGNTIYFGEGSWLTVV.